This is a list of T cell receptor beta chains from one sample in a study of blood T cell repertoires in COVID-19. Produced via immunoSEQ multiplex PCR; TCRdb's table is partial and in-frame only. In the table there are 200,000 to 250,000 clones, about 93% of which are singletons. The sequenced material came from peripheral blood. These receptors were collected from a man in his fifties or sixties with COVID-19, enrolled during active disease. Each CDR3 is given with its conserved first and last residue. The order of the fields is clone size, D gene, J gene, V gene, CDR3 protein, CDR3 DNA. The D gene is left open where the match is weak. Clone size is stated in some rows and not others, as once, few, many or a class when expanded.

size: -
D: -
J: TRBJ1-1
V: TRBV5-1
CDR3: CASSPVVQGHSEAFF
DNA: TGCGCCAGCAGCCCCGTAGTTCAGGGGCACAGTGAAGCTTTCTTT

size: -
D: -
J: TRBJ1-1
V: TRBV19
CDR3: CASSIGGMNTEAFF
DNA: TGTGCCAGTAGTATCGGGGGAATGAACACTGAAGCTTTCTTT

size: -
D: -
J: TRBJ2-7
V: TRBV9
CDR3: CASSAWEINAGQYF
DNA: TGTGCCAGCAGCGCCTGGGAGATAAACGCGGGGCAGTACTTC

size: -
D: TRBD1
J: TRBJ1-6
V: TRBV2
CDR3: CASRGQGSSPLHF
DNA: TGTGCCAGCAGGGGACAGGGGAGTTCACCCCTCCACTTT

size: -
D: TRBD1
J: TRBJ1-1
V: TRBV3-1/TRBV3-2
CDR3: CASSHQMGQGNTEAFF
DNA: TGTGCCAGCAGCCACCAGATGGGACAGGGGAACACTGAAGCTTTCTTT

size: -
D: TRBD1
J: TRBJ1-2
V: TRBV28
CDR3: CATDRAYGYTF
DNA: TGTGCCACGGACAGGGCCTATGGCTACACCTTC

size: -
D: -
J: TRBJ1-1
V: TRBV11-2
CDR3: CASSRLGAGKNTEAFF
DNA: TGTGCCAGCAGCCGCCTTGGGGCAGGGAAGAACACTGAAGCTTTCTTT

size: -
D: TRBD2
J: TRBJ2-1
V: TRBV3-1/TRBV3-2
CDR3: CASSQYRGTSKFF
DNA: TGTGCCAGCAGCCAATACCGAGGGACTAGCAAGTTCTTC

size: -
D: TRBD2
J: TRBJ2-3
V: TRBV6-5
CDR3: CASRPTSGSTDTQYF
DNA: TGTGCCAGCAGACCGACTAGCGGGAGCACAGATACGCAGTATTTT

size: -
D: -
J: TRBJ1-2
V: TRBV10-2
CDR3: CASSEGGNYGYTF
DNA: TGCGCCAGCAGTGAGGGGGGGAACTATGGCTACACCTTC

size: -
D: TRBD1
J: TRBJ1-3
V: TRBV5-4
CDR3: CASSLDRGTGNTIYF
DNA: TGTGCCAGCAGCCTTGACAGGGGGACTGGAAACACCATATATTTT

size: -
D: -
J: TRBJ2-1
V: TRBV3-1/TRBV3-2
CDR3: CASSQEGGARRDEQFF
DNA: TGTGCCAGCAGCCAAGAAGGGGGGGCCAGGAGAGATGAGCAGTTCTTC

size: -
D: -
J: TRBJ1-4
V: TRBV9
CDR3: CASSSLSDEKLFF
DNA: TGTGCCAGCAGCTCCCTATCGGATGAAAAACTGTTTTTT

size: -
D: TRBD1
J: TRBJ1-5
V: TRBV27
CDR3: CASSPGTGNSNQPQHF
DNA: TGTGCCAGCAGTCCAGGGACAGGGAATAGCAATCAGCCCCAGCATTTT

size: once
D: -
J: TRBJ2-1
V: TRBV6-5
CDR3: CASSRTQSSYNEQFF
DNA: TGTGCCAGCAGTCGGACTCAGAGCTCCTACAATGAGCAGTTCTTC

size: -
D: -
J: TRBJ2-7
V: TRBV3-1/TRBV3-2
CDR3: CASSLSGGHSYEQYF
DNA: TGTGCCAGCAGCCTCTCGGGGGGACACTCCTACGAGCAGTACTTC

size: -
D: TRBD1
J: TRBJ1-1
V: TRBV28
CDR3: CASSSHGRTGGWGTEAFF
DNA: TGTGCCAGCAGTTCGCACGGTCGGACAGGGGGGTGGGGCACTGAAGCTTTCTTT

size: -
D: TRBD2
J: TRBJ2-5
V: TRBV6-2/TRBV6-3
CDR3: CASSPLAAYQETQYF
DNA: TGTGCCAGCAGTCCACTAGCGGCGTACCAAGAGACCCAGTACTTC

size: -
D: TRBD1
J: TRBJ1-1
V: TRBV18
CDR3: CASSPGQGNTEAFF
DNA: TGTGCCAGCTCACCCGGACAGGGAAACACTGAAGCTTTCTTT

size: once
D: TRBD2
J: TRBJ2-1
V: TRBV5-4
CDR3: CASSAVRERGYNEQFF
DNA: TGTGCCAGCAGCGCGGTGAGGGAGCGGGGCTACAATGAGCAGTTCTTC

size: few
D: TRBD1
J: TRBJ1-3
V: TRBV12-5
CDR3: CASGLGGDRAPSGNTIYF
DNA: TGTGCTAGTGGTTTGGGGGGGGACAGAGCTCCCTCTGGAAACACCATATATTTT

size: -
D: TRBD2
J: TRBJ2-7
V: TRBV4-3
CDR3: CASSQDGGRAVGSYEQYF
DNA: TGCGCCAGCAGCCAAGATGGCGGGAGGGCCGTCGGGTCCTACGAGCAGTACTTC

size: -
D: TRBD2
J: TRBJ2-1
V: TRBV11-3
CDR3: CASSPGTSIYEQFF
DNA: TGTGCCAGCAGCCCCGGGACTAGCATATATGAGCAGTTCTTC

size: -
D: -
J: TRBJ2-7
V: TRBV15
CDR3: CAKSHEQYF
DNA: TGTGCCAAAAGCCACGAGCAGTACTTC

size: -
D: TRBD1
J: TRBJ2-7
V: TRBV2
CDR3: CASSLPGQTYEQYF
DNA: TGTGCCAGCAGTCTTCCGGGACAGACCTACGAGCAGTACTTC

size: -
D: -
J: TRBJ2-7
V: TRBV10-3
CDR3: CAISETGREPYEQYF
DNA: TGTGCCATCAGTGAGACAGGGCGGGAGCCCTACGAGCAGTACTTC

size: -
D: TRBD1
J: TRBJ2-7
V: TRBV18
CDR3: CASSQRDRGGSYEQYF
DNA: TGTGCCAGCTCACAAAGGGACAGGGGGGGTTCCTACGAGCAGTACTTC

size: -
D: TRBD1
J: TRBJ2-1
V: TRBV7-9
CDR3: CASSQGQSYNEQFF
DNA: TGTGCCAGCAGCCAGGGACAGTCCTACAATGAGCAGTTCTTC

size: -
D: TRBD2
J: TRBJ2-2
V: TRBV7-2
CDR3: CASSSGLAVTGELFF
DNA: TGTGCCAGCAGCTCGGGACTAGCGGTCACCGGGGAGCTGTTTTTT

size: -
D: TRBD2
J: TRBJ2-7
V: TRBV18
CDR3: CASSLTSDSYEQYF
DNA: TGTGCCAGCTCTCTGACTAGCGACTCCTACGAGCAGTACTTC

size: few
D: -
J: TRBJ1-3
V: TRBV6-5
CDR3: CASTSSGVTGNTIYF
DNA: TGTGCCAGCACGAGTTCAGGGGTCACCGGAAACACCATATATTTT

size: -
D: TRBD2
J: TRBJ2-5
V: TRBV24-1
CDR3: CATSLGGASGTMETQYF
DNA: TGTGCCACCAGCCTCGGTGGGGCTAGCGGGACGATGGAGACCCAGTACTTC

size: few
D: -
J: TRBJ2-2
V: TRBV21-1
CDR3: CASSGGACTGELFF
DNA: TGTGCCAGCAGCGGGGGGGCTTGCACCGGGGAGCTGTTTTTT

size: -
D: TRBD1
J: TRBJ1-1
V: TRBV28
CDR3: CATRTGNTEAFF
DNA: TGTGCCACCCGGACAGGGAACACTGAAGCTTTCTTT

size: -
D: TRBD1
J: TRBJ1-1
V: TRBV29-1
CDR3: CSSRDRMNTEAFF
DNA: TGCAGCTCCAGGGACAGGATGAACACTGAAGCTTTCTTT

size: once
D: TRBD1
J: TRBJ1-2
V: TRBV5-1
CDR3: CASSHDRGLGGYTF
DNA: TGCGCCAGCAGCCATGACAGGGGGCTTGGAGGCTACACCTTC

size: once
D: -
J: TRBJ1-1
V: TRBV20-1
CDR3: CSARAVPEAFF
DNA: TGCAGTGCTAGGGCAGTTCCTGAAGCTTTCTTT

size: -
D: -
J: TRBJ2-2
V: TRBV28
CDR3: CASSPGDLAGELFF
DNA: TGTGCCAGCAGTCCCGGAGACCTCGCCGGGGAGCTGTTTTTT

size: -
D: -
J: TRBJ2-5
V: TRBV7-2
CDR3: CASSLGVRETQYF
DNA: TGTGCCAGCAGCTTAGGCGTCAGGGAGACCCAGTACTTC

size: -
D: TRBD1
J: TRBJ1-3
V: TRBV28
CDR3: CASSSQGATGNTIYF
DNA: TGTGCCAGCAGCTCACAGGGGGCAACTGGAAACACCATATATTTT

size: few
D: TRBD2
J: TRBJ2-1
V: TRBV7-8
CDR3: CASSSGGRKSYNEQFF
DNA: TGTGCCAGCAGCTCGGGCGGGAGGAAGTCCTACAATGAGCAGTTCTTC

size: -
D: -
J: TRBJ2-5
V: TRBV7-9
CDR3: CASSLGIQLVQETQYF
DNA: TGTGCCAGCAGCTTAGGAATCCAACTAGTCCAAGAGACCCAGTACTTC

size: -
D: TRBD1
J: TRBJ2-1
V: TRBV5-4
CDR3: CASSFQGALFNEQFF
DNA: TGTGCCAGCAGTTTTCAGGGGGCCCTCTTCAATGAGCAGTTCTTC

size: once
D: TRBD1
J: TRBJ1-1
V: TRBV10-1
CDR3: CASSDGQGVWNTEAFF
DNA: TGCGCCAGCAGTGATGGACAGGGCGTCTGGAACACTGAAGCTTTCTTT

size: -
D: TRBD2
J: TRBJ2-1
V: TRBV29-1
CDR3: CSVKLGTSGRTFYNEQFF
DNA: TGCAGCGTCAAACTCGGGACTAGCGGGAGGACGTTCTACAATGAGCAGTTCTTC

size: once
D: TRBD1
J: TRBJ1-6
V: TRBV19
CDR3: CASSSSSTGGDSPLHF
DNA: TGTGCCAGTAGTTCCTCCTCGACAGGGGGGGATTCACCCCTCCACTTT

size: -
D: -
J: TRBJ1-1
V: TRBV3-1/TRBV3-2
CDR3: CASSPGFSATEAFF
DNA: TGTGCCAGCAGCCCCGGGTTCTCGGCCACTGAAGCTTTCTTT

size: -
D: TRBD1
J: TRBJ1-5
V: TRBV7-2
CDR3: CASSPGGPSNQPQHF
DNA: TGTGCCAGCAGCCCAGGGGGACCTAGCAATCAGCCCCAGCATTTT

size: -
D: -
J: TRBJ1-3
V: TRBV14
CDR3: CASSQVKHTIYF
DNA: TGTGCCAGCAGCCAAGTAAAGCACACCATATATTTT

size: -
D: TRBD1
J: TRBJ1-5
V: TRBV4-1
CDR3: CASSLWTGGSNQPQHF
DNA: TGCGCCAGCAGCCTCTGGACAGGGGGTAGCAATCAGCCCCAGCATTTT